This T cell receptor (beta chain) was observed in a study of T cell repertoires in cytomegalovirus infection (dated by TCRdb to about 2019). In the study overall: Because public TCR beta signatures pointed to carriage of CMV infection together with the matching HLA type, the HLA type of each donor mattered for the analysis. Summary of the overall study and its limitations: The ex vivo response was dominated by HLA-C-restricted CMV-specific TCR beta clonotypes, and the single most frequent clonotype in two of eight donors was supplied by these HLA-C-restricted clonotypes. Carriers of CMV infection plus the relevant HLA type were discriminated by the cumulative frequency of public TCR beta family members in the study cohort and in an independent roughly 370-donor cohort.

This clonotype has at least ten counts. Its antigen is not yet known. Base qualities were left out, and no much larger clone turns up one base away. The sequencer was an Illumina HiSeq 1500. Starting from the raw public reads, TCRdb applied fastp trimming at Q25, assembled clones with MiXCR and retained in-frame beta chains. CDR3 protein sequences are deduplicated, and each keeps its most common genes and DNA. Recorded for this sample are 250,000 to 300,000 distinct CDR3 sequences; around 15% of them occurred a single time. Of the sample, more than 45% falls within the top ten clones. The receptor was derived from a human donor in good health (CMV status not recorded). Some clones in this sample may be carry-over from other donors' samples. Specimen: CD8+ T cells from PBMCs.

The bases read TGTGCCAGCAGCATGGGACTAGCGACCACAAGCACAGATACGCAGTATTTT. The translation is CASSMGLATTSTDTQYF. The sequence joins TRBV7-9 to TRBJ2-3; 10 bases in between match TRBD2. Clipping removes 5 bases from V and 0 bases from J, with 8 as the unmatched junction base count. For CDR1 and CDR2, the germline V gene (reference sequence) lists SEHNR and FQNEAQ. From the cysteine through the phenylalanine, the CDR3 covers 17 amino acids. Solely the CDR3 DNA is kept, with 51 bases framed from the first base.